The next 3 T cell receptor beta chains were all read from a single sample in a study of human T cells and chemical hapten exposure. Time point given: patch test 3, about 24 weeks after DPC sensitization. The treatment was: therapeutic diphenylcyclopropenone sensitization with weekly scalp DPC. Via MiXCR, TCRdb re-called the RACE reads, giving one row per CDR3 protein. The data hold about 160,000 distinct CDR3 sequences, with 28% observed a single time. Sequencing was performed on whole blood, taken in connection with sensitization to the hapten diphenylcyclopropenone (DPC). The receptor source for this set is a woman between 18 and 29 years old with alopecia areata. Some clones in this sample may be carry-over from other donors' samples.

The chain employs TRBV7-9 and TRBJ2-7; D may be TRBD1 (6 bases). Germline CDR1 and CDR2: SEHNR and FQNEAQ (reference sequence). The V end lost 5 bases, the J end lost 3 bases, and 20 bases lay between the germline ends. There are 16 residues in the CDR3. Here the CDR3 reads CASSQPSGHVVYEQYF. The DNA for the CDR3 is TGTGCCAGCAGCCAGCCTTCGGGACATGTCGTCTACGAGCAGTACTTC. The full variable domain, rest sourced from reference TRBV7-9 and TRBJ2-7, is DTGVSQNPRHKITKRGQNVTFRCDPISEHNRLYWYRQTLGQGPEFLTYFQNEAQLEKSRLLSDRFSAERPKGSFSTLEIQRTEQGDSAMYLCASSQPSGHVVYEQYFGPGTRLTVT.

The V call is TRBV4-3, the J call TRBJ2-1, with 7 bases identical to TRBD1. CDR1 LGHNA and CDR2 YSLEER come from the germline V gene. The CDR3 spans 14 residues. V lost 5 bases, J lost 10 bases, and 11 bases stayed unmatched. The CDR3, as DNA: TGCGCCAGCAGCGACGGCTGGACAGGACCAGAGCAGTTCTTC. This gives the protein CASSDGWTGPEQFF.

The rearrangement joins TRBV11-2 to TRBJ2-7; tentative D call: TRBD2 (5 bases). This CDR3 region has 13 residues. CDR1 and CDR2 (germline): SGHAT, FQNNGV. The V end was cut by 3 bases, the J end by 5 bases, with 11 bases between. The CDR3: CASSLILVDEQYF. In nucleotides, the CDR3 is TGTGCCAGCAGCTTGATACTAGTTGACGAGCAGTACTTC.